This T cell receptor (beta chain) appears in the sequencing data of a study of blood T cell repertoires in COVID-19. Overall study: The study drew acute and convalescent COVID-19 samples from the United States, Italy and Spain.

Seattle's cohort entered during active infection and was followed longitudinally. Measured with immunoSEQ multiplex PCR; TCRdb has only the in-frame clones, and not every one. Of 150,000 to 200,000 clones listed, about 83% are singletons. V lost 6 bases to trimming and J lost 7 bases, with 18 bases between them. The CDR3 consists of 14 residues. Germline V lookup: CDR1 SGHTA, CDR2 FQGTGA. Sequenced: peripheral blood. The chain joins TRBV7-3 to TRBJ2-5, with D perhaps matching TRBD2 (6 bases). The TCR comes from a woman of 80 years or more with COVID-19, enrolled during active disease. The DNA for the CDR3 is TGTGCCAGCAGTCCCACGGGGGATTTAGGGACCCAGTACTTC. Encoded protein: CASSPTGDLGTQYF. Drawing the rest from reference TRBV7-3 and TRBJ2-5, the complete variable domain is GAGVSQTPSNKVTEKGKYVELRCDPISGHTALYWYRQSLGQGPEFLIYFQGTGAADDSGLPNDRFFAVRPEGSVSTLKIQRTERGDSAVYLCASSPTGDLGTQYFGPGTRLLVL.